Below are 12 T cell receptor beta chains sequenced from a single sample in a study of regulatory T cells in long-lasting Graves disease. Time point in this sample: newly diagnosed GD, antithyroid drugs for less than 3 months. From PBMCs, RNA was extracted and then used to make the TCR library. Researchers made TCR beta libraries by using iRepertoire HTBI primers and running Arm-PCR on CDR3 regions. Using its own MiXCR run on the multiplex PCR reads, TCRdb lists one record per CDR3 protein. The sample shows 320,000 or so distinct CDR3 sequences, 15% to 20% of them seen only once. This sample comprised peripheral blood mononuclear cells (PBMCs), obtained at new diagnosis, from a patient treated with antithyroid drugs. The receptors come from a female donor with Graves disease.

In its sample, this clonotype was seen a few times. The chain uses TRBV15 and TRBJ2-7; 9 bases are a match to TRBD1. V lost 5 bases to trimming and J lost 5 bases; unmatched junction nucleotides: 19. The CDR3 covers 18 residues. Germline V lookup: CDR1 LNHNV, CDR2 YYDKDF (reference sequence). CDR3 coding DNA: TGTGCCACCAGCGAGCCGGGACAGGGTACTATTCTAGGGAACGAGCAGTACTTC. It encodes CATSEPGQGTILGNEQYF.

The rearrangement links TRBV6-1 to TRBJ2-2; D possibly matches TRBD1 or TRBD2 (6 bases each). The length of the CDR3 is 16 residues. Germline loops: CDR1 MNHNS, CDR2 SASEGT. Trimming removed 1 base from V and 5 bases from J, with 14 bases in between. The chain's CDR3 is CASSEEIGGRTGELFF. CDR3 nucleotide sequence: TGTGCCAGCAGTGAAGAGATAGGGGGGCGAACCGGGGAGCTGTTTTTT.

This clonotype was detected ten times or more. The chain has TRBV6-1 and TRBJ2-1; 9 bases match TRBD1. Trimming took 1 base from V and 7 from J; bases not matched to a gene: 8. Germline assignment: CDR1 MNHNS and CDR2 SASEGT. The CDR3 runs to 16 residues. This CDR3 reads CASSEGRQGELNEQFF. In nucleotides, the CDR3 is TGTGCCAGCAGTGAAGGACGACAGGGGGAATTAAATGAGCAGTTCTTC.

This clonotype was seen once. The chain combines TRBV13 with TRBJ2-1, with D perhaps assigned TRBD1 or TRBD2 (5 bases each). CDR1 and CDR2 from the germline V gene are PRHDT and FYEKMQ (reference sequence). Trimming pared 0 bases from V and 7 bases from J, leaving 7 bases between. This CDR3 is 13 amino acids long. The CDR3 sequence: CASSLGWGNEQFF. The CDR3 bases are TGTGCCAGCAGCTTAGGTTGGGGGAATGAGCAGTTCTTC.

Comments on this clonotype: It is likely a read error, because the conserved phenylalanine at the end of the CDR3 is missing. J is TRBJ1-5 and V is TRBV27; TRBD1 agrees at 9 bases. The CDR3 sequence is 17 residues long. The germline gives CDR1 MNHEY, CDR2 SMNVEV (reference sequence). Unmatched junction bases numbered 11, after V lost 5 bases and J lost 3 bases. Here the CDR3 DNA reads TGTGCCAGCAGTACTGGACAGGGGAAATCAATCAATCAGCCCCAGCATCTT. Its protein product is CASSTGQGKSINQPQHL.

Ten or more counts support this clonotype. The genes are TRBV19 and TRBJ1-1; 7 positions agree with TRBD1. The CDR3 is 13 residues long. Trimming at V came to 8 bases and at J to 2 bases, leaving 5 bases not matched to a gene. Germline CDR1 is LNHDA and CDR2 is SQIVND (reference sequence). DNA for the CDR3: TGTGCCAGTGACAGGGTACCAAACACTGAAGCTTTCTTT. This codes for CASDRVPNTEAFF.

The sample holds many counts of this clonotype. As DNA, the CDR3 is TGCAGTGCTACCCACGAGGGCGAGAAACTGTTTTTT. Translating gives CSATHEGEKLFF. The chain links TRBV20-1 to TRBJ1-4; D is unresolved. The length of the CDR3 is 12 residues. Germline loops: CDR1 DFQATT, CDR2 SNEGSKA (reference sequence). Deletions cut 4 bases from V and 11 bases from J, with 14 bases between.

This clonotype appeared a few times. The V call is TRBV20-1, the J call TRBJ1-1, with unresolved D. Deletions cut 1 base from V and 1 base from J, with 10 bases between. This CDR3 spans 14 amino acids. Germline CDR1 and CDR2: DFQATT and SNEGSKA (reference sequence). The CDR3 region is CSARVPKGNTEAFF. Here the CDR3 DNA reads TGCAGTGCTAGAGTGCCTAAGGGGAACACTGAAGCTTTCTTT.

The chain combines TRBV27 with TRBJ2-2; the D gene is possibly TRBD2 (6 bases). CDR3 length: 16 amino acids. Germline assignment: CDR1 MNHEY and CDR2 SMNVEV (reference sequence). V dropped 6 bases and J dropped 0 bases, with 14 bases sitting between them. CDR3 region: CASSPTASANTGELFF. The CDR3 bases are TGTGCCAGCAGCCCAACAGCTAGCGCGAACACCGGGGAGCTGTTTTTT.

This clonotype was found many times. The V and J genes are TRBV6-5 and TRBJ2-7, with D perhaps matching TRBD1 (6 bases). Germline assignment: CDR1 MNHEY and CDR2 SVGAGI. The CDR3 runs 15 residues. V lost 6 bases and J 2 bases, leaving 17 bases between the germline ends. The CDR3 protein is CASSYGTGKPYEQYF. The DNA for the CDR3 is TGTGCCAGCAGCTACGGAACAGGGAAGCCCTACGAGCAGTACTTC.

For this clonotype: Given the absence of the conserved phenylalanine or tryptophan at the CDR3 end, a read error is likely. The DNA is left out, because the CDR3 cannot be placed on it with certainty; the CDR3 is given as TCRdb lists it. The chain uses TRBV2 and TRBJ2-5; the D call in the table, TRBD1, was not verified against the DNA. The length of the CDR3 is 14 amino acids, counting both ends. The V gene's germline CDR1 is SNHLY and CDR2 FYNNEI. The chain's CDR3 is CASRRQGGYNERFV.

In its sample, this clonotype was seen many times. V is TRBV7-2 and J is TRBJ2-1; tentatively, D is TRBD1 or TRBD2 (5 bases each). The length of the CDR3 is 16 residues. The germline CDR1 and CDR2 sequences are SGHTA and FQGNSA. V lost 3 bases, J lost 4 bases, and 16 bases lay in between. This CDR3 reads CASSLTGPGNYNEQFF. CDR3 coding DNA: TGTGCCAGCAGCTTGACGGGACCCGGGAATTACAATGAGCAGTTCTTC. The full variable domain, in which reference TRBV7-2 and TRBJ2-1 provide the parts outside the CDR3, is GAGVSQSPSNKVTEKGKDVELRCDPISGHTALYWYRQSLGQGLEFLIYFQGNSAPDKSGLPSDRFSAERTGGSVSTLTIQRTQQEDSAVYLCASSLTGPGNYNEQFFGPGTRLTVL.